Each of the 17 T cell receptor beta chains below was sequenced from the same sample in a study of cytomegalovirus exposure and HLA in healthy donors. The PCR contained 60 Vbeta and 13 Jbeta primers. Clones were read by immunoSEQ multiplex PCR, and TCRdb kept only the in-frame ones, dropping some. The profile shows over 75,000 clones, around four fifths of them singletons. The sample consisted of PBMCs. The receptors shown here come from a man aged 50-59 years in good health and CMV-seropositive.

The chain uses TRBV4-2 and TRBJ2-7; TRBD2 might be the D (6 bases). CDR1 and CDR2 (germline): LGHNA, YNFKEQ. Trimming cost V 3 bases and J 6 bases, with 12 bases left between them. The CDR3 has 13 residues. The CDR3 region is CASSQVGGLEQYF. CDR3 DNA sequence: TGTGCCAGCAGCCAGGTGGGGGGTCTCGAGCAGTACTTC.

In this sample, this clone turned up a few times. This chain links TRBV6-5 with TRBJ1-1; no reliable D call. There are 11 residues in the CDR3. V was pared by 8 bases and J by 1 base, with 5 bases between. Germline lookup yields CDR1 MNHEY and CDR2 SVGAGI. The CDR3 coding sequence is TGTGCCAGCCACGGGAACACTGAAGCTTTCTTT. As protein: CASHGNTEAFF.

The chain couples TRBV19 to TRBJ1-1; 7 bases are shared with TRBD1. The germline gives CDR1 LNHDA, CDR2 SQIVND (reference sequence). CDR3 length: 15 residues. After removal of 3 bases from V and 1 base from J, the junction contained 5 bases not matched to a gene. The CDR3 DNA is TGTGCCAGTAGTATGGCAGGGGGGCGGAACACTGAAGCTTTCTTT. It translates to CASSMAGGRNTEAFF.

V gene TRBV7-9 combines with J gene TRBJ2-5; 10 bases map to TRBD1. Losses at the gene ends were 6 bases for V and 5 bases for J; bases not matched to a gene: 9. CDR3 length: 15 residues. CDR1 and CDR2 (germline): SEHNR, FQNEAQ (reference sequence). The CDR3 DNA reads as TGTGCCAGCAGTTTTTGGGACAGGGGTTTGGAGACCCAGTACTTC. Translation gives CASSFWDRGLETQYF.

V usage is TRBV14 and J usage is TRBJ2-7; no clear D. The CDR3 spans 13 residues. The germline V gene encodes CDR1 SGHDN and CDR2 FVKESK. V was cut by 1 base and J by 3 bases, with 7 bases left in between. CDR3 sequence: CASSQGQNYEQYF. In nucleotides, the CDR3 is TGTGCCAGCAGCCAAGGTCAGAACTACGAGCAGTACTTC.

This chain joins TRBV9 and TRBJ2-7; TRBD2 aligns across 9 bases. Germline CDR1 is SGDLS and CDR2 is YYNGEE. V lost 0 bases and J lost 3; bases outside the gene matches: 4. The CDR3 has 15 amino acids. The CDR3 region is CASSVGPSGVYEQYF. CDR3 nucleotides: TGTGCCAGCAGCGTAGGTCCTAGCGGGGTCTACGAGCAGTACTTC.

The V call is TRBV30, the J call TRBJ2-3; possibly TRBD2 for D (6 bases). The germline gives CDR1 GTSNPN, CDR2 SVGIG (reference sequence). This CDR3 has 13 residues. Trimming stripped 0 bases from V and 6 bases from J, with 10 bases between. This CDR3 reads CAWSVRGGDTQYF. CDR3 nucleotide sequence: TGTGCCTGGAGTGTACGAGGAGGGGATACGCAGTATTTT. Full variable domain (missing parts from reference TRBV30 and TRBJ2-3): SQTIHQWPATLVQPVGSPLSLECTVEGTSNPNLYWYRQAAGRGLQLLFYSVGIGQISSEVPQNLSASRPQDRQFILSSKKLLLSDSGFYLCAWSVRGGDTQYFGPGTRLTVL.

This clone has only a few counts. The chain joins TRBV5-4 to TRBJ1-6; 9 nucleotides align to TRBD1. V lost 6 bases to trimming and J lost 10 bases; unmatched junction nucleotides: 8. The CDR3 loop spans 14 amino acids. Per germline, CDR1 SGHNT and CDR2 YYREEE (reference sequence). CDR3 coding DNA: TGTGCCAGCACCCCGGGACAGGGTGAATCACCCCTCCACTTT. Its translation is CASTPGQGESPLHF.

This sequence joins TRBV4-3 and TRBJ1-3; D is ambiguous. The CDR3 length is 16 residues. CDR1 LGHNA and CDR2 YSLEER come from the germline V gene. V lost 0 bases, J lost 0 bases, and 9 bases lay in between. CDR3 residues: CASSQDPEASGNTIYF. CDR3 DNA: TGCGCCAGCAGCCAAGACCCGGAGGCCTCTGGAAACACCATATATTTT.

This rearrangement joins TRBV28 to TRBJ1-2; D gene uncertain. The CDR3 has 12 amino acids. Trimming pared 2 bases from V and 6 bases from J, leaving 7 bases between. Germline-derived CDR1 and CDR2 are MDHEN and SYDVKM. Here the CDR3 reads CASSLQGDGYTF. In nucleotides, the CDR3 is TGTGCCAGCAGTTTACAAGGAGATGGCTACACCTTC.

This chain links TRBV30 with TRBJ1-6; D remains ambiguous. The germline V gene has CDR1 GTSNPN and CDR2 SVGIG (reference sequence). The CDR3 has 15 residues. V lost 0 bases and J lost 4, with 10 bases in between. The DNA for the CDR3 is TGTGCCTGGAGTGTACGGCGGAGGTATAATTCACCCCTCCACTTT. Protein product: CAWSVRRRYNSPLHF.

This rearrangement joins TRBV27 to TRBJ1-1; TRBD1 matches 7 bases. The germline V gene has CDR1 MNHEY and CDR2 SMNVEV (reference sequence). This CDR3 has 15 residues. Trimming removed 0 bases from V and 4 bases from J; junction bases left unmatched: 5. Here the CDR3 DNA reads TGTGCCAGCAGTTTATCGGAGGGGGCTGGCACTGAAGCTTTCTTT. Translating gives CASSLSEGAGTEAFF.

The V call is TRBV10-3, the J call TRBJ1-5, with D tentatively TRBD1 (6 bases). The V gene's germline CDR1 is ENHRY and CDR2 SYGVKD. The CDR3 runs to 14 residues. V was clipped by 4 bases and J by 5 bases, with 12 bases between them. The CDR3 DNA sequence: TGTGCCATCAGTGGGGACAAATCGGATCAGCCCCAGCATTTT. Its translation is CAISGDKSDQPQHF.

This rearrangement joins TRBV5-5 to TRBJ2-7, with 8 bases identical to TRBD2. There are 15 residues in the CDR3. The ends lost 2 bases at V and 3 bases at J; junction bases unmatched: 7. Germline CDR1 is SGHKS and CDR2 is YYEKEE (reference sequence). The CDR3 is CASSLAAGGDYEQYF. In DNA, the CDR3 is TGTGCCAGCAGCTTAGCGGCGGGGGGCGACTACGAGCAGTACTTC.

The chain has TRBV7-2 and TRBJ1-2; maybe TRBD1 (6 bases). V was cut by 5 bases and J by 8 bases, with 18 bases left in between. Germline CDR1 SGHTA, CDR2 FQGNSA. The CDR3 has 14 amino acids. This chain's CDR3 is CASSQPGGGFGYTF. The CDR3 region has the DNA TGTGCCAGCAGCCAACCGGGAGGGGGTTTCGGCTACACCTTC.

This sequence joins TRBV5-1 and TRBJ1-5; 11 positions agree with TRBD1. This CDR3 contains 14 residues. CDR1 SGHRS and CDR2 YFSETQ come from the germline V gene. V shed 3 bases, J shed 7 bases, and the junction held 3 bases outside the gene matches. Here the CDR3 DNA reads TGCGCCAGCAGCTGGACAGGGGGCGGCCAGCCCCAGCATTTT. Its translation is CASSWTGGGQPQHF.

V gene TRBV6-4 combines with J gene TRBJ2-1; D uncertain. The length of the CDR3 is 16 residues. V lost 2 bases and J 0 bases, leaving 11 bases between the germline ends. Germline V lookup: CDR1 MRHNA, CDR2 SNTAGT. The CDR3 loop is CASSDASPSSYNEQFF. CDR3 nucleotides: TGTGCCAGCAGTGACGCCTCCCCGAGCTCCTACAATGAGCAGTTCTTC.